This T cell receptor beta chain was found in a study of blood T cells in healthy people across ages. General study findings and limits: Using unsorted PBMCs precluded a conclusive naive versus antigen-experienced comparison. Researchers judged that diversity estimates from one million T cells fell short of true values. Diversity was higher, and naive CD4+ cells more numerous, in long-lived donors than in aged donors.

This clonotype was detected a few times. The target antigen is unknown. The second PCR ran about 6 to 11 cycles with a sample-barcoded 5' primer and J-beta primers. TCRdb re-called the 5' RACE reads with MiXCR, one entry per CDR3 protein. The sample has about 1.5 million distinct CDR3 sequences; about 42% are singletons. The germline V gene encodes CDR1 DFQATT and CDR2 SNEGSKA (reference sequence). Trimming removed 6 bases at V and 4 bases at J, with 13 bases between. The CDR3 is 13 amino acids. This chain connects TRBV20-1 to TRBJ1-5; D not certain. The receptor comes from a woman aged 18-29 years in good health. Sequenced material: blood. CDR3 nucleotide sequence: TGCAGTGCCAACGGACGGGAGAATCAGCCCCAGCATTTT. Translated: CSANGRENQPQHF.